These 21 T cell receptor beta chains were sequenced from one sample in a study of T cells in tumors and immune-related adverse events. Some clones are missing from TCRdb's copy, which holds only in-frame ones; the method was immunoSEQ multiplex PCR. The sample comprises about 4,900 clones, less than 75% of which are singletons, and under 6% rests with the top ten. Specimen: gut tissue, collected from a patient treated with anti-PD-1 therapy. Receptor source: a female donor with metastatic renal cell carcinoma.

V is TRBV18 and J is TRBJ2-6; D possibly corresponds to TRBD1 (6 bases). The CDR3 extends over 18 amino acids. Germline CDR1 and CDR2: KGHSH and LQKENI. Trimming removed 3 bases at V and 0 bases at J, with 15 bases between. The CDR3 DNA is TGTGCCAGCTCACCCACCACTCAGGGGCCCTCTGGGGCCAACGTCCTGACTTTC. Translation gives CASSPTTQGPSGANVLTF.

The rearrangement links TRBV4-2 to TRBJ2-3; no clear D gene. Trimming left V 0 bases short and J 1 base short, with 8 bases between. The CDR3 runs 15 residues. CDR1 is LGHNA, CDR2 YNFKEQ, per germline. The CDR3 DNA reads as TGTGCCAGCAGCCAAGATCTGGGCGGCACAGATACGCAGTATTTT. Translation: CASSQDLGGTDTQYF.

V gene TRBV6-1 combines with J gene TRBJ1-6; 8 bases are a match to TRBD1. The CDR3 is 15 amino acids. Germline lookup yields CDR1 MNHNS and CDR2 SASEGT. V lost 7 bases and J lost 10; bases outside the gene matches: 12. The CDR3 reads CASTGDRSMKSPLHF. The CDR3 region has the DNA TGTGCCAGCACTGGGGACAGGTCGATGAAGTCACCCCTCCACTTT.

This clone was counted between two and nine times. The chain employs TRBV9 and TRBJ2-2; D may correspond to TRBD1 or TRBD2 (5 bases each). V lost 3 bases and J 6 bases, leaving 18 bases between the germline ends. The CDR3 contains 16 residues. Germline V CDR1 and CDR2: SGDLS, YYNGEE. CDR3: CASSATGTRYAGELFF. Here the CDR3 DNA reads TGTGCCAGCAGCGCAACCGGGACCCGGTACGCCGGGGAGCTGTTTTTT.

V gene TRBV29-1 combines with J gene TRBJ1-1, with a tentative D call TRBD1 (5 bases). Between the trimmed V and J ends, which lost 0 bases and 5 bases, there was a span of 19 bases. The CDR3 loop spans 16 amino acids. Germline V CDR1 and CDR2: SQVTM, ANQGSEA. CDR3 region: CSVEDPWQGRGTEAFF. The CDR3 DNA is TGCAGCGTTGAAGATCCATGGCAGGGAAGAGGGACTGAAGCTTTCTTT.

The CDR3 nucleotides are TGTGCCAGCAGCTCGAGCGGCCAACAGCTCTATGGCTACACCTTC. This gives the protein CASSSSGQQLYGYTF. The gene calls are TRBV7-8 and TRBJ1-2; D gene uncertain. The CDR3 loop spans 15 amino acids. CDR1 is SGHVS and CDR2 is FQNEAQ in the germline V gene. The V gene lost 4 bases and the J gene lost 4 bases, with 16 bases spanning the gap.

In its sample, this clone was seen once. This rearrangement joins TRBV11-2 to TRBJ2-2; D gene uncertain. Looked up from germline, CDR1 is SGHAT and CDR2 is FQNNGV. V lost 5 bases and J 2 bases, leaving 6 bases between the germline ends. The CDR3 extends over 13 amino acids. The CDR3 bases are TGTGCCAGCAGCCCCCACAACACCGGGGAGCTGTTTTTT. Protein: CASSPHNTGELFF.

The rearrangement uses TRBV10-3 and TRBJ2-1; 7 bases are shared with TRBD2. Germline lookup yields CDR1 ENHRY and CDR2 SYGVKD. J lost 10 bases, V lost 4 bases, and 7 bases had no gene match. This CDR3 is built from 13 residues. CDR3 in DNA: TGTGCCATCAGTGTACCGGGGGGACGCGAGCAGTTCTTC. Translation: CAISVPGGREQFF.

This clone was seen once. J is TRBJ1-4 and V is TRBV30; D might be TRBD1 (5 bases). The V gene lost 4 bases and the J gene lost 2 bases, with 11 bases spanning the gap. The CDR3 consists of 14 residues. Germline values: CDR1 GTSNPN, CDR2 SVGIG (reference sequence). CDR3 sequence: CAWTPGGTNEKLFF. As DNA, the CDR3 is TGTGCCTGGACCCCCGGGGGGACTAATGAAAAACTGTTTTTT. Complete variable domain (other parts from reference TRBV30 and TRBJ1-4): SQTIHQWPATLVQPVGSPLSLECTVEGTSNPNLYWYRQAAGRGLQLLFYSVGIGQISSEVPQNLSASRPQDRQFILSSKKLLLSDSGFYLCAWTPGGTNEKLFFGSGTQLSVL.

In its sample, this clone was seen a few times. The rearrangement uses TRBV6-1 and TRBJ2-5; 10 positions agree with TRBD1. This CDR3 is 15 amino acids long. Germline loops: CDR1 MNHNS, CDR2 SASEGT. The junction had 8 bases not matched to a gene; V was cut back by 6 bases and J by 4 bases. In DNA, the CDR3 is TGTGCCAGCAGCAGGGGACAGGGGAGGGTAGAGACCCAGTACTTC. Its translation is CASSRGQGRVETQYF.

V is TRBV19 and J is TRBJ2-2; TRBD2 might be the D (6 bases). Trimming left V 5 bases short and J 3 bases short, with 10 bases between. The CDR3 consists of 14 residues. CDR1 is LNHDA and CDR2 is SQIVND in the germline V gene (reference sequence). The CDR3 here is CASSGRGDTGELFF. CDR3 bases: TGTGCCAGTAGTGGGCGGGGCGACACCGGGGAGCTGTTTTTT.

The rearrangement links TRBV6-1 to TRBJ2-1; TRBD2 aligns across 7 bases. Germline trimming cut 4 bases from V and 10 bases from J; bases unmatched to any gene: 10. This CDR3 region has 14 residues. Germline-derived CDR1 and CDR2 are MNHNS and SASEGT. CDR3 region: CASSGERAGQEQFF. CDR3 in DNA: TGTGCCAGCAGTGGAGAGAGAGCGGGGCAGGAGCAGTTCTTC.

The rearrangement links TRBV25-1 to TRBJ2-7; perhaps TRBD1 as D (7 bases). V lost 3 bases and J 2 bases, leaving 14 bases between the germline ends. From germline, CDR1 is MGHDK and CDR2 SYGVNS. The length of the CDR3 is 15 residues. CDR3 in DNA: TGTGCCAGCAGTGATGACGGAGGGGGCGCCTACGAGCAGTACTTC. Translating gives CASSDDGGGAYEQYF.

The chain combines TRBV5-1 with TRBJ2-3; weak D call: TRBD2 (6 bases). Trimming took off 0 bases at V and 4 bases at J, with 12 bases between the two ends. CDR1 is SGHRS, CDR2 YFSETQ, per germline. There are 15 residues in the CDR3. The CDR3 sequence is CASSLGLGVADTQYF. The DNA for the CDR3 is TGCGCCAGCAGCTTGGGACTAGGGGTGGCAGATACGCAGTATTTT.

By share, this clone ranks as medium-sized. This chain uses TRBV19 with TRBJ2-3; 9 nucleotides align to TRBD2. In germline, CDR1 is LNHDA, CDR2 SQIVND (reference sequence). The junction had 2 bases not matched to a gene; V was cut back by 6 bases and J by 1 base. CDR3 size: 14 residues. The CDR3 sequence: CASSRLAGTDTQYF. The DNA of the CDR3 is TGTGCCAGTAGCCGACTAGCGGGCACAGATACGCAGTATTTT.

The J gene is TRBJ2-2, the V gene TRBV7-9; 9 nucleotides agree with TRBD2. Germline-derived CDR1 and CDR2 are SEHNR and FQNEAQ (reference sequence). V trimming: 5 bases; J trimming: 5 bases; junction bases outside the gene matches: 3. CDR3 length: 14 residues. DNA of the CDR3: TGTGCCAGCAGCCACACTAGCGGGACCGGGGAGCTGTTTTTT. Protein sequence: CASSHTSGTGELFF.

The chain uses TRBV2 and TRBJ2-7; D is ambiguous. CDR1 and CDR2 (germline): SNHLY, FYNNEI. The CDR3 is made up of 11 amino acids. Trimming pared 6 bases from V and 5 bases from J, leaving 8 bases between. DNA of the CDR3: TGTGCCAGCAGGGGATTCAACGAGCAGTACTTC. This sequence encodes CASRGFNEQYF.

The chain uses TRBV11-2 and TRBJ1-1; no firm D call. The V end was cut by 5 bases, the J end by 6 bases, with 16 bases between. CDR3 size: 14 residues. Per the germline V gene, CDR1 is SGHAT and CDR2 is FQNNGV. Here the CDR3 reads CASSPVGRGSEAFF. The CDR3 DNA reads TGTGCCAGCAGCCCAGTGGGGAGAGGGTCTGAAGCTTTCTTT.

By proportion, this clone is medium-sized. CDR3 region: CASSLVKGLTEAFF. The CDR3 coding sequence is TGTGCCAGCAGCTTGGTTAAGGGATTGACTGAAGCTTTCTTT. This chain joins TRBV5-8 and TRBJ1-1; the D is unclear. This CDR3 comprises 14 residues. The V end was cut by 0 bases, the J end by 5 bases, with 11 bases between. Germline values: CDR1 SGHTS, CDR2 YDEGEE.

The chain's CDR3 is CASSLDREKTQYF. As DNA, the CDR3 is TGTGCCAGCAGCTTGGACAGGGAGAAGACCCAGTACTTC. The rearrangement links TRBV5-4 to TRBJ2-5; D perhaps matches TRBD1 (6 bases). V lost 0 bases and J 6 bases, leaving 9 bases between the germline ends. The CDR3 runs to 13 residues. Per the germline V gene, CDR1 is SGHNT and CDR2 is YYREEE (reference sequence).

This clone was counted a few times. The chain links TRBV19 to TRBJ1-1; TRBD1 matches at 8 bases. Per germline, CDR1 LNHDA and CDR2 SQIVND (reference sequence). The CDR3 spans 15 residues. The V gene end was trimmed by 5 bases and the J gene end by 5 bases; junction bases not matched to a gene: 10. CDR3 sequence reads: CASSWDRRRGTEAFF. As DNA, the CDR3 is TGTGCCAGTAGTTGGGACAGGCGCCGGGGTACTGAAGCTTTCTTT.